These 12 T cell receptor beta chains share one sample of origin, sequenced in a study of blood T cell repertoires in COVID-19. Repertoires were generated with immunoSEQ multiplex PCR, while TCRdb's copy carries only in-frame clones and drops some. The sample records approximately 150,000 clones, around 89% being singletons. The sample was peripheral blood. The receptors were gathered from a man between 65 and 85 years old with active COVID-19.

Here the CDR3 reads CASSPGGSRFYNEQFF. The CDR3 nucleotides are TGTGCCAGTAGCCCGGGAGGGTCTAGGTTTTACAATGAGCAGTTCTTC. This chain connects TRBV19 to TRBJ2-1, with TRBD2 identical over 8 bases. The germline V gene has CDR1 LNHDA and CDR2 SQIVND (reference sequence). The CDR3 is 16 residues long. V trimming: 6 bases; J trimming: 4 bases; junction bases outside the gene matches: 11.

The chain has TRBV4-1 and TRBJ2-7; 10 nucleotides agree with TRBD2. The CDR3 runs to 16 residues. With 3 bases clipped from V and 3 bases from J, the junction kept 8 bases outside the gene matches. The germline V gene has CDR1 MGHRA and CDR2 YSYEKL. This chain's CDR3 is CASSQAPSGSIYEQYF. The CDR3 DNA reads TGCGCCAGCAGCCAGGCCCCTAGCGGGAGTATCTACGAGCAGTACTTC.

The V gene is TRBV30, the J gene TRBJ2-1; TRBD2 matches 12 bases. Germline V gives CDR1 GTSNPN, CDR2 SVGIG (reference sequence). CDR3 length: 14 amino acids. V lost 1 base and J lost 8; bases outside the gene matches: 3. CDR3 coding DNA: TGTGCCTGGAGTGGACTAGCGGGAGTGTATGAGCAGTTCTTC. It translates to CAWSGLAGVYEQFF.

V gene TRBV18 combines with J gene TRBJ2-7; TRBD1 is a possible D gene (6 bases). The CDR3 contains 13 residues. The germline gives CDR1 KGHSH, CDR2 LQKENI. V lost 6 bases to trimming and J lost 1 base, with 10 bases between them. The CDR3 is CASSSGQSYEQYF. CDR3 DNA: TGTGCCAGCTCCTCTGGACAGTCCTACGAGCAGTACTTC.

J is TRBJ1-3 and V is TRBV9; 8 bases align to TRBD1. This CDR3 has 15 residues. The germline CDR1 and CDR2 sequences are SGDLS and YYNGEE. V gave up 0 bases and J gave up 4 bases; unmatched junction bases: 3. The DNA of the CDR3 is TGTGCCAGCAGCGTAGGGACAGGGAGCGGAAACACCATATATTTT. As protein: CASSVGTGSGNTIYF.

The CDR3 nucleotides read TGCGCCAGCAGCGAACCGGGGGGCGCCTACTATGGCTACACCTTC. Translated: CASSEPGGAYYGYTF. The chain uses TRBV4-1 and TRBJ1-2; D may be TRBD1 (6 bases). The V end was cut by 5 bases, the J end by 3 bases, with 16 bases between. CDR1 MGHRA and CDR2 YSYEKL come from the germline V gene. The CDR3 totals 15 residues.

This sequence joins TRBV18 and TRBJ2-4; TRBD1 matches at 12 bases. V lost 3 bases and J lost 7; bases outside the gene matches: 1. Germline V gene data show CDR1 as KGHSH and CDR2 as LQKENI. The length of the CDR3 is 14 residues. CDR3 DNA sequence: TGTGCCAGCTCACCCGGGACAGGGGGCAACATTCAGTACTTC. Its translation is CASSPGTGGNIQYF.

This chain links TRBV2 with TRBJ1-5; D ambiguous. This CDR3 spans 14 amino acids. Per the germline V gene, CDR1 is SNHLY and CDR2 is FYNNEI. The germline V and J ends were trimmed by 5 bases and 1 base, with 9 bases remaining between them. CDR3 region: CASSTFQSNQPQHF. Here the CDR3 DNA reads TGTGCCAGCAGTACGTTCCAGAGCAATCAGCCCCAGCATTTT.

The J gene is TRBJ2-3, the V gene TRBV6-1; TRBD2 matches at 8 bases. Germline values: CDR1 MNHNS, CDR2 SASEGT. V shed 2 bases, J shed 0 bases, and the junction held 4 bases outside the gene matches. The CDR3 extends over 16 amino acids. CDR3 sequence (DNA): TGTGCCAGCAGTGAATTAGCGGGAACAAGCACAGATACGCAGTATTTT. It encodes CASSELAGTSTDTQYF.

This clone was seen only a few times. CDR3 sequence (DNA): TGTGCCAGCAGTGGACAGAATTCACCCCTCCACTTT. Translation: CASSGQNSPLHF. The chain is built from TRBV25-1 and TRBJ1-6; D perhaps matches TRBD1 (5 bases). The germline V gene encodes CDR1 MGHDK and CDR2 SYGVNS. The CDR3 consists of 12 residues. V lost 4 bases, J lost 7 bases, and 5 bases lay in between.

The chain links TRBV28 to TRBJ1-6, with D perhaps TRBD1 (5 bases). Trimming took off 4 bases at V and 6 bases at J, with 10 bases between the two ends. Germline V gene lookup returns CDR1 MDHEN and CDR2 SYDVKM. This CDR3 comprises 14 residues. DNA of the CDR3: TGTGCCAGCAGTTCGCACCAGGGTAATTCACCCCTCCACTTT. Translated: CASSSHQGNSPLHF. Variable domain in full (rest from reference TRBV28 and TRBJ1-6): DVKVTQSSRYLVKRTGEKVFLECVQDMDHENMFWYRQDPGLGLRLIYFSYDVKMKEKGDIPEGYSVSREKKERFSLILESASTNQTSMYLCASSSHQGNSPLHFGNGTRLTVT.

This chain joins TRBV24-1 and TRBJ2-1; TRBD2 agrees at 8 bases. Germline V gives CDR1 KGHDR, CDR2 SFDVKD. The CDR3 loop spans 14 amino acids. Trimming cost V 6 bases and J 8 bases; bases outside gene matches: 8. The CDR3 nucleotides are TGTGCCACCAGTAGAAGCGGGAGTGGGTATGAGCAGTTCTTC. It encodes CATSRSGSGYEQFF.